The text below deals with one T cell receptor beta chain. This clone has just a few counts. This receptor's antigen is unknown. Base qualities are not at hand, and no much larger clone is one base apart. The sample originates from a study of beta chain features in type 1 diabetes (dated 2018 in TCRdb). Study-level background: No differences in mean age, gender distribution, total cell number or subset yield were found between patients and healthy donors. Regulatory and stem cell-like memory subsets were isolated from only 8 patients and roughly eight healthy donors, whereas naive and central memory subsets came from all 28 donors. The study compared the TCRB repertoires of sorted circulating CD4+ T cell subsets in recently diagnosed type 1 diabetes patients with those in matched healthy donors. Across all samples, fewer than 130 million sorted cells were examined, and cell number per subset correlated strongly with RNA yield.

The entire isolated RNA was reverse transcribed using the High Capacity cDNA Reverse Transcription Kit, and thus expressed TCRB transcripts were sequenced. Deep immunoSEQ sequencing was performed on naive, central memory and regulatory T cell samples, with an average of about 4 million total reads per sample. Sorted cells were lysed in RLT buffer, and RNA was extracted using DNase-treated RNeasy Micro or Mini kits according to cell number. To prevent cross-contamination, each cell subset was processed individually, whereas patient and healthy donor samples were processed jointly. Using the immunoSEQ multiplex PCR, TCRB sequences were amplified from cDNA into 87-bp fragments spanning the CDR3 region. The amplicons were sequenced using the Illumina HiSeq platform. In the paper's pipeline: Synthetic template baselines were used to correct PCR bias computationally, reads within Hamming distance 2 were collapsed, and singletons that could not be merged were discarded. Reads were aligned against IMGT to assign V, D and J genes, CDR3 length and insertions or deletions at six rearrangement sites. Within each subset, clonotype counts were normalized to sorted cell number, after which true diversity and Gini coefficients were computed with the tcR R package. Repertoire sharing was quantified using the overlap coefficient calculated on TCRB nucleotide sequences. Not all clones reach the TCRdb copy of this immuneACCESS table, which keeps in-frame sequences only. Checked studies attribute under half of the gap to unresolved V genes and leave the rest unexplained. V, J and clone size are those of that table, while D and trimming were read from the DNA. The sample yields about 170,000 clones; 7.8% were counted once. The ten largest account for approximately 0.85% of the sample.

Here is what the overall study found, with its caveats: Patients with type 1 diabetes made fewer insertions and deleted more nucleotides at VDJ recombination sites, implying thymic rearrangement abnormalities. PCR may preferentially amplify shorter templates, but because patient and control samples were amplified and corrected together, any resulting skew would affect both groups equally. Naive, central memory and regulatory TCRB repertoires appeared to be more alike among patients than among healthy donors. Because cDNA was sequenced instead of genomic DNA, highly expressing activated cells could be over-represented, though the groups showed no difference in activation or CD3 levels. In all four CD4+ subsets, TCRB CDR3 length was moderately but significantly shorter in type 1 diabetes patients. Only small numbers of individuals were included in the HLA sub-analyses, which left unresolved whether HLA type had any influence on TCRB rearrangement.

Each donor gave one peripheral blood draw, averaging around 0.11 L, which was collected into heparinised tubes. A BD FACSAria II was used to sort naive, central memory, regulatory and stem cell-like memory CD4+ T cells with a panel that included CD45RO, CCR7, CD25, CD127, CD95 and CD27. A purity above 98% was achieved for all sorted populations. PBMCs were isolated immediately by Lymphoprep density gradient centrifugation and stained directly without culture. Samples were stained and sorted in pairs, with one healthy donor and one patient per experiment, so that batch effects were minimized. The TCR sequence derives from a woman between 35 and 50 years old with type 1 diabetes. Sequenced sample: central memory CD4+ T cells from blood.

CDR3 protein: CASSFTGGRGEAFF. In nucleotide form, the sequence is TGTGCCAGCAGCTTCACCGGGGGACGAGGTGAAGCTTTCTTT. Here the chain combines TRBV7-9 and TRBJ1-1, and TRBD1 may be the D gene, going by 5 matching bases. V and J are truncated by 3 bases and 7 bases respectively, leaving an intervening sequence of 15 bases. Sequences SEHNR (CDR1) and FQNEAQ (CDR2) are obtained from the germline V gene (reference sequence). The CDR3 starts with the cysteine, ends with the phenylalanine, and has 14 residues. The read is trimmed to its CDR3 DNA, 42 bases read in frame from base 1.